These 9 T cell receptor beta chains originate from one sample sequenced in a study of T cell responses to AZD1222 COVID-19 vaccine. Here immunoSEQ multiplex PCR was the method, and the copy in TCRdb shows in-frame clones only, minus some. The profile shows around 160,000 clones, about 92% of them singletons. The sample consisted of peripheral blood, taken 28 days after the second AZD1222 dose. The source of these receptors is an adult who received the AZD1222 COVID-19 vaccine.

The chain couples TRBV27 to TRBJ1-1; D remains unclear. The germline V gene encodes CDR1 MNHEY and CDR2 SMNVEV (reference sequence). The length of the CDR3 is 13 residues. Deletions cut 6 bases from V and 0 bases from J, with 8 bases between. CDR3 nucleotide sequence: TGTGCCAGCAGCTTCCAGATGAACACTGAAGCTTTCTTT. This translates into CASSFQMNTEAFF.

J is TRBJ1-4 and V is TRBV6-1, with a possible D match to TRBD1 (5 bases). CDR1 MNHNS and CDR2 SASEGT come from the germline V gene. Trimming cost V 4 bases and J 2 bases, with 20 bases left between them. The CDR3 sequence is 18 residues long. In DNA, the CDR3 is TGTGCCAGCAGTGCACCTAGGGGAGGGCCTCGGACTAATGAAAAACTGTTTTTT. It specifies CASSAPRGGPRTNEKLFF.

The J gene is TRBJ2-1, the V gene TRBV19; D gene ambiguous. Per the germline V gene, CDR1 is LNHDA and CDR2 is SQIVND (reference sequence). The ends were cut back, 1 base at V and 5 bases at J, with 15 bases in the middle. This CDR3 comprises 16 residues. Written as DNA, the CDR3 is TGTGCCAGTAGTATAGTAAGGGATGCCCCAAACAATGAGCAGTTCTTC. Its translation: CASSIVRDAPNNEQFF.

CDR3 loop: CAWSVWSSQINEKLFF. CDR3 DNA: TGTGCCTGGAGTGTTTGGTCTAGTCAGATTAATGAAAAACTGTTTTTT. J is TRBJ1-4 and V is TRBV30; D is unresolved. The CDR3 is made up of 16 amino acids. Trimming took 0 bases from V and 4 from J, leaving 15 bases between them. The germline gives CDR1 GTSNPN, CDR2 SVGIG (reference sequence).

CDR3 DNA: TGTGCCAGCAGCTTGGACAGTGCAACTAATGAAAAACTGTTTTTT. This sequence encodes CASSLDSATNEKLFF. The gene calls are TRBV5-4 and TRBJ1-4; D is ambiguous. Germline values: CDR1 SGHNT, CDR2 YYREEE (reference sequence). There are 15 residues in the CDR3. V lost 0 bases to trimming and J lost 0 bases, with 6 bases between them.

This sequence joins TRBV6-1 and TRBJ1-5, with 9 bases identical to TRBD1. CDR3 length equals 17 residues. V gave up 3 bases and J gave up 4 bases; unmatched junction bases: 10. Germline CDR1 and CDR2: MNHNS and SASEGT. The CDR3 nucleotides read TGTGCCAGCAGTGAGGGACAGGGCATTCATAAGAATCAGCCCCAGCATTTT. As protein: CASSEGQGIHKNQPQHF.

The J gene is TRBJ1-1, the V gene TRBV10-2; the D gene is possibly TRBD1 (6 bases). The CDR3 extends over 15 amino acids. Germline V gives CDR1 WSHSY, CDR2 SAAADI. V lost 1 base and J 2 bases, leaving 11 bases between the germline ends. The CDR3: CASSEYGGLNTEAFF. CDR3 in DNA: TGCGCCAGCAGTGAGTATGGGGGGCTTAACACTGAAGCTTTCTTT.

The rearrangement links TRBV5-6 to TRBJ1-6; TRBD1 might be the D (5 bases). CDR1 and CDR2 (germline): SGHDT, YYEEEE. The CDR3 totals 15 residues. The ends were cut back, 4 bases at V and 5 bases at J, with 13 bases in the middle. The CDR3 region is CASSTDSINNSPLHF. DNA of the CDR3: TGTGCCAGCAGCACCGACAGTATTAATAATTCACCCCTCCACTTT.

This sequence joins TRBV18 and TRBJ1-4; no definite D call. Trimming took 1 base from V and 0 from J, leaving 6 bases between them. Germline V gene data show CDR1 as KGHSH and CDR2 as LQKENI. CDR3 length: 15 residues. CDR3 in DNA: TGTGCCAGCTCACCACAGCAAGCAACTAATGAAAAACTGTTTTTT. It encodes CASSPQQATNEKLFF.